This T cell receptor beta chain derives from a study of spatial heterogeneity in lung cancer. Germline V gene data show CDR1 as GTSNPN and CDR2 as SVGIG (reference sequence). The V and J ends lost 0 bases and 4 bases respectively, with 13 bases between them. The CDR3 length is 15 residues. Time point meaning: sample taken at primary tumor resection. Without sorting, whole RNA was sequenced from tumor, nontumor lung or frozen PBMC. A total of approximately 70 untreated early-stage non-small cell lung cancer patients served as donors. Using its own MiXCR run on the 5' RACE reads, TCRdb lists one record per CDR3 protein. The sample lists some 70,000 distinct CDR3 sequences; roughly 14% were seen once.

The chain recombines TRBV30 with TRBJ1-3, with D hard to call. This sequence originates from a male donor with early-stage non-small cell lung cancer. The sample in question was PBMCs, obtained at surgery. The CDR3 reads CAWSVFSGGGNTIYF. The CDR3 nucleotides read TGTGCCTGGAGTGTTTTCTCCGGCGGAGGAAACACCATATATTTT.